The 21 T cell receptor beta chains given below trace back to one sample, sequenced in a study of vaccination effects on CD4 cells after COVID-19. Some clones are missing from TCRdb's copy, which holds only in-frame ones; the method was immunoSEQ multiplex PCR. The data hold more than 45,000 clones, with about 77% observed a single time. Their target antigens are unknown. Using viral peptide pools, the ViraFEST assay grew out antigen-specific CD4+ T cells prior to sequencing. Following 10 days of culture, CD4+ T cells were isolated. Documented for the person is a PCR-confirmed SARS-CoV-2 infection occurring between March and December 2020. Sequenced material: CD4+ T cells from PBMCs cultured with HIV peptides, taken before COVID-19 vaccination. The subset is: HIV-1 Nef peptide pool negative control/reference culture. Receptors originate from a human donor who had a prior SARS-CoV-2 infection.

The V and J genes are TRBV21-1 and TRBJ1-5. TRBV21-1 is shown as a pseudogene. The CDR3 contains 16 residues. This chain's CDR3 is CASSKGGRRVNQPQHF. The CDR3 nucleotides are TGTGCCAGCAGCAAAGGGGGCAGGAGGGTTAATCAGCCCCAGCATTTT.

The genes are TRBV4-3 and TRBJ2-3; possibly TRBD1 or TRBD2 for D (5 bases each). The CDR3 covers 17 residues. With 0 bases removed from V and 1 base from J, the gap between germline ends came to 14 bases. Germline V gives CDR1 LGHNA, CDR2 YSLEER. In DNA, the CDR3 is TGCGCCAGCAGCCAAGATTTCGGGGCAGCCGGCACAGATACGCAGTATTTT. It yields the protein CASSQDFGAAGTDTQYF.

This chain uses TRBV2 with TRBJ2-1; D might be TRBD1 or TRBD2, each matching 5 bases. Germline CDR1 is SNHLY and CDR2 is FYNNEI. V was shortened by 4 bases and J by 9 bases, with 13 bases between the two germline ends. The CDR3 contains 13 residues. CDR3 residues: CASSGTDGGEQFF. The CDR3 DNA reads TGTGCCAGCAGTGGGACCGATGGGGGTGAGCAGTTCTTC.

The rearrangement joins TRBV20-1 to TRBJ2-1; D call uncertain. The CDR3 sequence is 15 residues long. The V gene lost 3 bases and the J gene lost 4 bases, with 16 bases spanning the gap. Germline loops: CDR1 DFQATT, CDR2 SNEGSKA (reference sequence). CDR3 nucleotide sequence: TGCAGTGCTAGTCCCTCTAGGAAGGTTTACAATGAGCAGTTCTTC. This translates into CSASPSRKVYNEQFF.

The chain recombines TRBV5-1 with TRBJ1-1, with 8 bases aligning to TRBD1. J was trimmed by 6 bases and V by 1 base; bases with no gene match: 5. CDR1 and CDR2 (germline): SGHRS, YFSETQ. There are 14 residues in the CDR3. The CDR3 protein is CASSLTGGSAEAFF. The CDR3 DNA sequence: TGCGCCAGCAGCTTGACAGGGGGGTCAGCTGAAGCTTTCTTT.

The rearrangement links TRBV9 to TRBJ2-5, with 7 nucleotides matching TRBD2. The CDR3 has 15 residues. Germline V gives CDR1 SGDLS, CDR2 YYNGEE. With 0 bases clipped from V and 5 bases from J, the junction kept 7 bases outside the gene matches. DNA for the CDR3: TGTGCCAGCAGCGTAGAGCGGGGTCCGGGGGAGACCCAGTACTTC. Translating it yields CASSVERGPGETQYF.

The chain links TRBV2 to TRBJ1-5; 8 bases are shared with TRBD1. This CDR3 contains 15 residues. Germline trimming cut 7 bases from V and 4 bases from J; bases unmatched to any gene: 9. The germline CDR1 and CDR2 sequences are SNHLY and FYNNEI. The CDR3 coding sequence is TGTGCCAGCAACACCGGGACAGGAACAAATCAGCCCCAGCATTTT. It specifies CASNTGTGTNQPQHF.

V gene TRBV7-9 combines with J gene TRBJ1-1, with D possibly TRBD1 on 5 matching bases. CDR1 is SEHNR, CDR2 FQNEAQ, per germline (reference sequence). Trimming left V 2 bases short and J 1 base short, with 14 bases between. There are 16 residues in the CDR3. The CDR3 sequence: CASSLWQVGENTEAFF. Here the CDR3 DNA reads TGTGCCAGCAGCTTATGGCAGGTGGGGGAGAACACTGAAGCTTTCTTT. Combining the CDR3 with reference TRBV7-9 and TRBJ1-1 gives the whole variable domain DTGVSQNPRHKITKRGQNVTFRCDPISEHNRLYWYRQTLGQGPEFLTYFQNEAQLEKSRLLSDRFSAERPKGSFSTLEIQRTEQGDSAMYLCASSLWQVGENTEAFFGQGTRLTVV.

This sequence joins TRBV15 and TRBJ2-1; D uncertain. The CDR3 covers 16 residues. In germline, CDR1 is LNHNV, CDR2 YYDKDF (reference sequence). V lost 0 bases and J lost 10, with 19 bases in between. This CDR3 reads CATSREMAHYTMEQFF. For the CDR3, the DNA is TGTGCCACCAGCAGAGAAATGGCTCACTATACAATGGAGCAGTTCTTC.

This clone was seen more than once but under ten times. The genes are TRBV29-1 and TRBJ2-7; D is possibly TRBD1 (6 bases). The CDR3 is made up of 12 amino acids. In germline, CDR1 is SQVTM, CDR2 ANQGSEA. The V and J ends lost 4 bases and 5 bases respectively, with 12 bases between them. The CDR3 nucleotides are TGCAGCGTTGGCGACAGGTTCAACGAGCAGTACTTC. Translated, it gives CSVGDRFNEQYF.

This clone was detected a few times. The chain carries TRBV19 and TRBJ2-5; no clear D. Germline lookup yields CDR1 LNHDA and CDR2 SQIVND (reference sequence). The CDR3 covers 14 residues. Deletions cut 2 bases from V and 5 bases from J, with 12 bases between. CDR3 sequence (DNA): TGTGCCAGTAGTATATACCATCCGGGTGAGACCCAGTACTTC. Its translation is CASSIYHPGETQYF.

The chain carries TRBV6-5 and TRBJ2-5; the D gene is possibly TRBD2 (6 bases). CDR3 length equals 14 residues. Germline V gives CDR1 MNHEY, CDR2 SVGAGI. Trimming pared 7 bases from V and 4 bases from J, leaving 16 bases between. Here the CDR3 reads CASTPGGFGETQYF. CDR3 DNA sequence: TGTGCCAGCACCCCTGGGGGGTTTGGAGAGACCCAGTACTTC.

The chain is built from TRBV21-1 and TRBJ2-2; no check of the table's D call, TRBD1, against the DNA was made. TRBV21-1 is assigned pseudogene status. This CDR3 has 15 amino acids. The CDR3 DNA reads TGTGCCAGCAGCCCAAGGGCAGGGGACACCGGGGAGCTGTTTTTT. This codes for CASSPRAGDTGELFF.

V is TRBV7-2 and J is TRBJ1-5; D not resolved. The V gene lost 2 bases and the J gene lost 7 bases, with 9 bases spanning the gap. The germline CDR1 and CDR2 sequences are SGHTA and FQGNSA. This CDR3 is 13 amino acids long. As DNA, the CDR3 is TGTGCCAGCAGCTTATTTCTCAACCAGCCCCAGCATTTT. Its translation is CASSLFLNQPQHF.

The rearrangement joins TRBV6-6 to TRBJ2-7; perhaps TRBD1 as D (8 bases). The germline V and J ends were trimmed by 5 bases and 2 bases, with 19 bases remaining between them. Germline V lookup: CDR1 MNHNY, CDR2 SVGAGI (reference sequence). The CDR3 is 16 amino acids. The CDR3 DNA reads TGTGCCAGCAGTCAACGCACAGGGGGAGGGCCCTACGAGCAGTACTTC. Residues: CASSQRTGGGPYEQYF.

Here the CDR3 reads CASSQGGSGGSYNEQFF. The CDR3, as DNA: TGTGCCAGCAGCCAAGGTGGTAGCGGGGGCTCCTACAATGAGCAGTTCTTC. The chain has TRBV4-2 and TRBJ2-1; 9 nucleotides line up with TRBD2. With V trimmed by 1 base and J by 0 bases, 4 bases remained unmatched. The CDR3 covers 17 residues. Germline V CDR1 and CDR2: LGHNA, YNFKEQ.

V gene TRBV20-1 combines with J gene TRBJ2-7; TRBD1 or TRBD2 may be the D gene (5 bases each). This CDR3 contains 11 residues. Per the germline V gene, CDR1 is DFQATT and CDR2 is SNEGSKA (reference sequence). V dropped 3 bases and J dropped 4 bases, with 7 bases sitting between them. The CDR3 reads CSASGGYEQYF. CDR3 DNA sequence: TGCAGTGCTAGTGGGGGTTACGAGCAGTACTTC.

The genes are TRBV5-4 and TRBJ2-3, with D uncertain. The ends were cut back, 1 base at V and 6 bases at J, with 15 bases in the middle. The germline gives CDR1 SGHNT, CDR2 YYREEE (reference sequence). The CDR3 extends over 15 amino acids. The CDR3 DNA sequence: TGTGCCAGCAGCTTGAGTTGGGTCACAAGGGATACGCAGTATTTT. Its translation: CASSLSWVTRDTQYF. Together with reference TRBV5-4 and TRBJ2-3, the CDR3 gives the full variable domain: ETGVTQSPTHLIKTRGQQVTLRCSSQSGHNTVSWYQQALGQGPQFIFQYYREEENGRGNFPPRFSGLQFPNYSSELNVNALELDDSALYLCASSLSWVTRDTQYFGPGTRLTVL.

This sequence joins TRBV3-1 (or the pseudogene TRBV3-2) and TRBJ1-3; D is ambiguous. Per germline, CDR1 LGHDT and CDR2 YNNKEL (reference sequence). The CDR3 contains 13 residues. Trimming pared 4 bases from V and 1 base from J, leaving 5 bases between. This CDR3 reads CASSPLSGNTIYF. The CDR3 coding sequence is TGTGCCAGCAGCCCCCTTTCTGGAAACACCATATATTTT.

The genes are TRBV9 and TRBJ2-1, with TRBD2 matching 10 bases. With V trimmed by 0 bases and J by 10 bases, 13 bases remained unmatched. In germline, CDR1 is SGDLS, CDR2 YYNGEE. The CDR3 loop spans 17 amino acids. The CDR3 DNA sequence: TGTGCCAGCAGCGTAGCTAGTAATAGCGGGGGGACTGGGGAGCAGTTCTTC. Amino acids: CASSVASNSGGTGEQFF.

J is TRBJ2-7 and V is TRBV9; D tentatively fits TRBD1 or TRBD2 (6 bases each). The CDR3 loop spans 15 amino acids. Trimming took off 0 bases at V and 0 bases at J, with 10 bases between the two ends. Per germline, CDR1 SGDLS and CDR2 YYNGEE. CDR3 nucleotides: TGTGCCAGCAGCGTAGAGGGGGGAAGCTCCTACGAGCAGTACTTC. This gives the protein CASSVEGGSSYEQYF.